The entry that follows covers one T cell receptor (beta chain) sequence. All donors were healthy, and all were Caucasian. This sample is drawn from a study of identical twins. CDR1 and CDR2 (germline): MGHRA, YSYEKL. This CDR3 region has 17 residues. V shed 0 bases and J 0 bases; nucleotides not matched to a gene: 5. Using its own MiXCR run on the 5' RACE reads, TCRdb lists one record per CDR3 protein. The sample carries approximately 220,000 distinct CDR3 sequences, around 6.8% recorded once. These data were also filed under a second study, of yellow fever vaccine responses in identical twins.

This clonotype was obtained from a woman younger than 35 in good health. The chain joins TRBV4-1 to TRBJ2-1; 7 bases are a match to TRBD1. The material sequenced was memory (CD45RO+) T cells sorted from blood. DNA of the CDR3: TGCGCCAGCAGCCAAGAGGGACAGACGAGCTCCTACAATGAGCAGTTCTTC. The encoded protein is CASSQEGQTSSYNEQFF.